The TCR beta chain under discussion was sequenced for a study of blood T cell repertoires in COVID-19. In the study overall: Samples came from the United States, Italy and Spain, spanning acute and convalescent COVID-19. Nucleic acid was either cDNA or gDNA, and it came from T cells, B-cell-depleted T cells, or PBMCs.

The table came from immunoSEQ multiplex PCR; TCRdb's copy has only in-frame clones and leaves some out. This sample has around 130,000 clones, with more than 70% found just once. The sequence came from a human donor in a cohort sampled during active COVID-19. The sequenced sample was peripheral blood.

CDR3 nucleotides: TGTGCCAGCAGCGAGGGACTAGCGGGGGTAACGGGGGCCAACGTCCTGACTTTC. Protein: CASSEGLAGVTGANVLTF. The rearrangement joins TRBV4-2 to TRBJ2-6; TRBD2 aligns across 14 bases. Trimming took 5 bases from V and 4 from J; bases not matched to a gene: 7. This CDR3 contains 18 residues. The germline V gene has CDR1 LGHNA and CDR2 YNFKEQ.